Below are 3 T cell receptor beta chains sequenced from a single sample in a study of blood T cell repertoires in COVID-19. Using immunoSEQ multiplex PCR, the repertoire was profiled, and TCRdb retains in-frame clones only, with some absent. The repertoire has roughly 410,000 clones, roughly 90% of them found once; the top ten carry roughly 1.6%. The sample was peripheral blood. The receptors shown here come from a woman aged 40 to 50 with COVID-19, enrolled during active disease.

The J gene is TRBJ2-1, the V gene TRBV28; TRBD2 agrees at 9 bases. The CDR3 sequence is 15 residues long. Germline V gene sequence: CDR1 MDHEN, CDR2 SYDVKM. Trimming took 2 bases from V and 9 from J; bases not matched to a gene: 8. The CDR3 nucleotides read TGTGCCAGCAGTTTACGGAGCGGGAGGTGGTCTGAGCAGTTCTTC. Its translation is CASSLRSGRWSEQFF.

In its sample, this clone was seen once. The chain couples TRBV18 to TRBJ2-5; possibly TRBD2 for D (5 bases). The V gene's germline CDR1 is KGHSH and CDR2 LQKENI. V dropped 2 bases and J dropped 2 bases, with 12 bases sitting between them. This CDR3 is built from 15 residues. The CDR3 nucleotides read TGTGCCAGCTCACCAAGGCGGGCCCCTCAAGAGACCCAGTACTTC. Its translation is CASSPRRAPQETQYF.

The chain combines TRBV3-1 (or the pseudogene TRBV3-2) with TRBJ1-1, with no clear D. Trimming removed 5 bases from V and 4 bases from J, with 8 bases in between. The CDR3 has 12 residues. Germline CDR1 LGHDT, CDR2 YNNKEL (reference sequence). CDR3 sequence reads: CASSDHGTEAFF. The CDR3 DNA reads as TGTGCCAGCAGCGATCACGGCACTGAAGCTTTCTTT.